This T cell receptor (beta chain) appears in the sequencing data of a study of T cell responses to AZD1222 COVID-19 vaccine (dated by TCRdb to the early 2020s). About the investigation overall: TCR sequencing was performed for about 240 trial participants, of whom some 200 were given two doses of AZD1222 and some 26 were given two doses of MenACWY control vaccine. Enrollment into the trials was organized by age into subgroups of 18-55, 56-69 and 70-plus years, and those subgroups contained about 160, 30 and 59 TCR-sequenced participants, respectively. Broader findings and caveats from the paper: Conclusions about previously exposed vaccinees are limited, since just five or six AZD1222 recipients were seropositive for SARS-CoV-2 at baseline. CD4 TCRs associated with the vaccine covered the entire spike protein, and the dominant responses were in regions 160-218 and 743-854. After two AZD1222 doses, both the breadth and the depth of spike-specific TCRs were significantly higher than at day 0 and than in MenACWY recipients. In the small 56-69-year group, the increase in depth fell short of significance, most likely because of low power. Because no samples from the day 14 peak response were available, repertoires could be characterized only after the peak T cell response. Reportedly, almost half of the unique spike-specific TCRs recognized epitopes lying outside the regions that are mutated in the B.1.351 and B.1.1.7 variants. Participants were mostly white British, with more females than males. The authors suggested clonal diversity may have been underestimated.

For CDR1 and CDR2, the germline V gene lists KGHDR and SFDVKD. The germline ends are 9 bases apart after V is trimmed by 7 bases and J by 1 base. There are 13 amino acids in the CDR3, from cysteine to phenylalanine inclusive. CDR3 DNA only is kept here, 39 bases in frame from base 1. Turning to this clone: Its antigen remains unidentified. No clone much larger than this one lies a single base away; base qualities are absent.

This specimen's time point label, per the study, means: about 28 days (+/-7) after the second vaccine dose. AZD1222 recipients with second doses at about 4 weeks or about 12 weeks were pooled, because spike-specific TCR depth and breadth did not differ between schedules. Samples from vaccinated people were obtained from the UK trials COV001 and COV002, which included a single-blind randomized controlled phase 2/3 trial of AZD1222 (ChAdOx1 nCoV-19) in healthy adults. Trial participant PBMC samples were collected at day 0 and day 28 after the second dose for TCRbeta chain sequencing. The CDR3 regions of human TCRbeta chains were analyzed by immunosequencing. Per the authors' processing: Repertoire TCRs were checked for matches against a reference library of SARS-CoV-2-specific TCRs that had been generated using the MIRA antigen-specificity platform. Breadth meant the fraction of unique TCRs that were SARS-CoV-2-associated, whereas depth meant the fraction of total T cells that were SARS-CoV-2-associated. Using the MIRA data, each spike-specific TCR was assigned both to the spike region to which the TCR was reactive and to a CD4 or CD8 class. Log10-transformed breadth and depth values were compared by one-way ANOVA with Sidak's multiple comparisons tests. The clones in this table, taken by TCRdb from immuneACCESS, are in-frame only. Not every clone is retained; where verified, under half of the shortfall comes from an unresolved V gene, and the cause of the rest is unknown. V and J calls and clone size come straight from that table; D and trimming were deduced from the DNA. The sample table records about 77,000 clones; 92% of these occur just once. Clones ranked in the top ten supply roughly 4.5% of the sample.

Material: peripheral blood, obtained 28 days after the second AZD1222 dose. This sequence originates from an adult who received the AZD1222 COVID-19 vaccine. Recombination linked TRBV24-1 to TRBJ2-5; the D gene is unclear. Here the CDR3 is given as CATRRHLQETQYF. The base sequence is TGTGCCACCAGAAGACATCTCCAAGAGACCCAGTACTTC.